These T cell receptor beta chains were read from a single sample in a study of regulatory T cells in long-lasting Graves disease. Each CDR3 protein is one row after TCRdb ran MiXCR on the multiplex PCR reads. The sample lists approximately 440,000 distinct CDR3 sequences; around 24% were seen once. Sequenced material: peripheral blood mononuclear cells (PBMCs), taken when the disease was refractory, from a patient treated with antithyroid drugs. The receptors were sampled from a female donor with Graves disease. CDR3s include the opening cysteine and the closing phenylalanine or tryptophan.

>TRBV28|15|TRBJ2-4
CASSLPTRPQNIQYF
>TRBV10-3|16|TRBJ1-3
CAITAGGQGSGNTIYF
>TRBV27|19|TRBJ2-4
CASSPSAGTGNVAKNIQYF
>TRBV14|13|TRBJ1-2
CASSPGRGDGYTF
>TRBV28|12|TRBJ1-1
CASSLIDREAFF
>TRBV20-1|12|TRBJ1-2
CSARAGVRGYTF
>TRBV29-1|12|TRBJ2-7
CSVGSGTYEQYF
>TRBV28|16|TRBJ2-3
CASRTSGQDRTDTQYF
>TRBV20-1|14|TRBJ2-7
CSARVGFLTSEQYF
>TRBV18|18|TRBJ1-1
CASSPPIWERRTNTEAFF
>TRBV27|14|TRBJ2-7
CASKRQSLGWEQHF
>TRBV7-2|16|TRBJ2-5
CASSPGQARVQETQYF
>TRBV27|16|TRBJ2-7
CASSLTGTGGRYEQYF
>TRBV28|19|TRBJ2-5
CASTSGGLAGVGGQETQYF
>TRBV20-1|16|TRBJ2-7
CSARDLVRGGSPEQYF
>TRBV10-3|17|TRBJ1-6
CAISEPMGRGGNSPLHF
>TRBV7-3|12|TRBJ2-3
CASSLTPDTQYF
>TRBV19|12|TRBJ1-1
CASRGANTEAFF
>TRBV29-1|13|TRBJ2-5
CSTRGGLEETQYF
>TRBV7-9|13|TRBJ1-1
CASYRGEYTEAFF
>TRBV19|13|TRBJ1-5
CASSSKGNQPQHF
>TRBV5-1|13|TRBJ1-1
CASSGTGGDEAFF
>TRBV11-2|17|TRBJ1-3
CASSLESGTLPGNTIYF
>TRBV7-9|12|TRBJ1-1
CASNNSGREAFF
>TRBV7-2|14|TRBJ1-1
CASSVQGAHTEAFF
>TRBV30|11|TRBJ1-3
CAWNRRNTIYF
>TRBV29-1|13|TRBJ2-7
CSVEDSGVHEQYF
>TRBV20-1|14|TRBJ2-7
CSASPSLLAYEQYF
>TRBV19|17|TRBJ2-6
CASGEQGSISGANVLTF
>TRBV20-1|14|TRBJ1-5
CSAGRDRVGGPQHF
>TRBV28|12|TRBJ2-3
CASSLAADTQYF
>TRBV3-1|15|TRBJ1-6
CASSQDGTPASPLHF
>TRBV28|13|TRBJ2-5
CASIGTNQETQYF
>TRBV2|16|TRBJ2-5
CASSYPPRLGQETQYF
>TRBV19|14|TRBJ1-1
CASSIKGARAEAFF
>TRBV11-2|14|TRBJ1-2
CASSLDRVLEGYTF
>TRBV19|15|TRBJ2-1
CASSIMSGTYNEQFF
>TRBV7-3|13|TRBJ2-5
CASSLRVRETQYF
>TRBV7-2|16|TRBJ1-2
CASSLVDKASNYGYTF
>TRBV5-6|14|TRBJ1-1
CASSWDRGYTEAFF
>TRBV4-1|14|TRBJ2-5
CASSRTQGQETQYF
>TRBV6-1|14|TRBJ1-2
CAISLTASNYGYTF